Shown below are 5 T cell receptor beta chains from a single sample sequenced in a study of graft-versus-host responses after intestinal transplantation. TCRdb's table, derived via immunoSEQ multiplex PCR, lists solely in-frame clones and lacks some. The table has 77,000 or so clones, over 80% seen once. Source: PBMCs, taken 98 days after intestinal transplantation. These receptors were collected from a human patient who received an intestinal transplant, so some T cells may come from the graft donor.

V gene TRBV5-1 combines with J gene TRBJ2-3; D unclear. Germline values: CDR1 SGHRS, CDR2 YFSETQ. This CDR3 has 13 amino acids. Trimming stripped 3 bases from V and 4 bases from J, with 9 bases between. This CDR3 reads CASSYQTADTQYF. The CDR3 DNA reads TGCGCCAGCAGCTACCAAACTGCAGATACGCAGTATTTT.

V usage is TRBV9 and J usage is TRBJ1-6; the D is unclear. The V and J ends lost 0 bases and 3 bases respectively, with 7 bases between them. Germline values: CDR1 SGDLS, CDR2 YYNGEE. The CDR3 contains 15 residues. The CDR3 bases are TGTGCCAGCAGCGTAGGGCAGCACTATAATTCACCCCTCCACTTT. Its protein product is CASSVGQHYNSPLHF.

The chain has TRBV6-1 and TRBJ2-7; D unclear. Germline CDR1 is MNHNS and CDR2 is SASEGT. The ends were cut back, 0 bases at V and 13 bases at J, with 25 bases in the middle. The CDR3 is made up of 16 amino acids. The CDR3 sequence: CASSEAVVWVQQRAYF. The CDR3 nucleotides read TGTGCCAGCAGTGAAGCGGTAGTCTGGGTACAACAACGCGCCTACTTC.

About this clone itself: Lacking the conserved final phenylalanine or tryptophan, this CDR3 likely reflects a read error. This CDR3 is CASPEGSWGGNTEAFL. The CDR3 bases are TGCGCCAGCCCTGAAGGGTCGTGGGGGGGGAACACTGAAGCTTTCCTT. This chain joins TRBV10-2 and TRBJ1-1; possibly TRBD1 for D (5 bases). Trimming stripped 8 bases from V and 1 base from J, with 20 bases between. Germline loops: CDR1 WSHSY, CDR2 SAAADI. CDR3 size: 16 residues.

This chain uses TRBV4-1 with TRBJ2-7; D unresolved. Germline values: CDR1 MGHRA, CDR2 YSYEKL. V lost 1 base and J lost 2, with 12 bases in between. The CDR3 has 15 residues. As DNA, the CDR3 is TGCGCCAGCAGCCAAGTGATTAGTATGGCCTACGAGCAGTACTTC. Translated, it gives CASSQVISMAYEQYF.